One sample yielded the 6 T cell receptor beta chains listed below, sequenced in a study of blood T cell repertoires in COVID-19. Method: immunoSEQ multiplex PCR; TCRdb's copy keeps in-frame clones and lacks some. The table includes 90,000 to 100,000 clones, 65% to 85% detected once. Sequenced material: peripheral blood. Every receptor here comes from a woman aged 55-69 years with acute or convalescent COVID-19.

The genes are TRBV4-2 and TRBJ1-4; D perhaps matches TRBD1 (5 bases). V gave up 4 bases and J gave up 3 bases, with 9 bases separating them. The germline gives CDR1 LGHNA, CDR2 YNFKEQ. CDR3 size: 14 residues. In DNA, the CDR3 is TGTGCCAGCAGCCCCGGGGGGGCTAATGAAAAACTGTTTTTT. It encodes CASSPGGANEKLFF.

The chain couples TRBV12-2 to TRBJ1-5. TRBV12-2 is a listed pseudogene. CDR3 length: 19 residues. For the CDR3, the DNA is TGTGCAAGTCGCTCATTAAATTCCGGGACTAGAGGGAGCAATCAGCCCCAGCATTTT. It is translated as CASRSLNSGTRGSNQPQHF.

V and J are TRBV19 and TRBJ1-1; D not resolved. Trimming cost V 9 bases and J 3 bases, with 11 bases left between them. In germline, CDR1 is LNHDA, CDR2 SQIVND (reference sequence). CDR3 size: 12 residues. Here the CDR3 reads CASSWSYTEAFF. The CDR3 nucleotides read TGTGCCAGCAGCTGGAGTTACACTGAAGCTTTCTTT.

This rearrangement joins TRBV5-1 to TRBJ1-3; D is unclear. The germline V gene encodes CDR1 SGHRS and CDR2 YFSETQ. V lost 4 bases to trimming and J lost 4 bases, with 3 bases between them. The CDR3 length is 11 residues. The CDR3 region has the DNA TGCGCCAGCAGCGAGGGAAACACCATATATTTT. The encoded protein is CASSEGNTIYF.

V is TRBV30 and J is TRBJ2-1, with D perhaps TRBD1 (6 bases). V was pared by 2 bases and J by 12 bases, with 14 bases between. Germline V gene lookup returns CDR1 GTSNPN and CDR2 SVGIG (reference sequence). CDR3 length: 12 residues. CDR3 in amino acids: CAWSSGQPAQFF. The CDR3 DNA reads as TGTGCCTGGAGTTCCGGACAGCCGGCGCAGTTCTTC.

The chain employs TRBV7-9 and TRBJ1-1; D is unclear. Trimming stripped 5 bases from V and 1 base from J, with 17 bases between. The germline CDR1 and CDR2 sequences are SEHNR and FQNEAQ (reference sequence). CDR3 length: 16 amino acids. The CDR3 DNA reads TGTGCCAGCAGCCTTGCCCGGGGAGTATCGAACACTGAAGCTTTCTTT. This gives the protein CASSLARGVSNTEAFF.